The sequence of this TCR beta chain was determined in a study of CD8 T cells in ankylosing spondylitis. From the 5' RACE reads, TCRdb called clonotypes with MiXCR, one entry per CDR3 protein. The table lists more than 150,000 distinct CDR3 sequences, 15% to 20% of them singletons, with 3.5% to 5% in the top ten. This clonotype occurred many times. CDR3 length equals 14 residues. V gave up 6 bases and J gave up 2 bases, with 11 bases separating them. CDR1 is MNHEY and CDR2 is SVGAGI in the germline V gene. The sequenced material came from blood, either unsorted or a sorted T cell fraction (not recorded which). The TCR originated in a male donor between 10 and 30 years old with ankylosing spondylitis or in good health (not recorded which). The chain uses TRBV6-5 and TRBJ1-3; the D gene is possibly TRBD1 (6 bases). In nucleotides, the CDR3 is TGTGCCAGCAGGCTGACAGGAACTGGAAACACCATATATTTT. Its protein product is CASRLTGTGNTIYF.